This TCR beta chain was documented in a study of blood T cell repertoires in COVID-19. Across the study: Acute-phase and convalescent COVID-19 samples originated in the United States, Italy and Spain. T cells, B-cell-depleted T cells, or PBMCs supplied cDNA or gDNA.

The V gene end was trimmed by 1 base and the J gene end by 8 bases; junction bases not matched to a gene: 3. CDR3 length: 15 amino acids. Per the germline V gene, CDR1 is MNHEY and CDR2 is SMNVEV (reference sequence). Assay used: immunoSEQ multiplex PCR; TCRdb lists only in-frame clones, some missing. The data show 90,000 to 120,000 clones, just over 90% seen once. The source is a man aged 55 to 70 with acute or convalescent COVID-19. Sequenced sample: peripheral blood. The gene calls are TRBV27 and TRBJ1-4, with 11 bases matching TRBD1. The CDR3 loop reads CASSLWGQGEEKLFF. CDR3 in DNA: TGTGCCAGCAGTTTATGGGGACAGGGGGAGGAAAAACTGTTTTTT.